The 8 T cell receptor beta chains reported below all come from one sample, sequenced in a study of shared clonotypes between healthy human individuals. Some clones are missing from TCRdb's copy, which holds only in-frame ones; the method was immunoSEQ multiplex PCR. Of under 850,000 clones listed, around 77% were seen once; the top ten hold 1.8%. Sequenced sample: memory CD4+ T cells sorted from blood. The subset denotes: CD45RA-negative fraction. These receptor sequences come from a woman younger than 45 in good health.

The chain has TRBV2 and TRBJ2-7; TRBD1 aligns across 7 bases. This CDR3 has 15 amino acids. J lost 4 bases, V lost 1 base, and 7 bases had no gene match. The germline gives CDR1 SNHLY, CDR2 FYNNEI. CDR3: CASSEGGQAMYEQYF. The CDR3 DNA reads TGTGCCAGCAGTGAAGGCGGACAGGCCATGTACGAGCAGTACTTC.

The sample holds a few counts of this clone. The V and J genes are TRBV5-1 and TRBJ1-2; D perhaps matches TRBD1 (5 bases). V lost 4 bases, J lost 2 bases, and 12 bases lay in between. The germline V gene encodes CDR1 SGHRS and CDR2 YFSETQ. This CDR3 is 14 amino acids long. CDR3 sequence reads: CASSLGAGNYGYTF. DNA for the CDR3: TGCGCCAGCAGCCTTGGGGCGGGAAACTATGGCTACACCTTC. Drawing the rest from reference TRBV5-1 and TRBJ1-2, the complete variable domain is KAGVTQTPRYLIKTRGQQVTLSCSPISGHRSVSWYQQTPGQGLQFLFEYFSETQRNKGNFPGRFSGRQFSNSRSEMNVSTLELGDSALYLCASSLGAGNYGYTFGSGTRLTVV.

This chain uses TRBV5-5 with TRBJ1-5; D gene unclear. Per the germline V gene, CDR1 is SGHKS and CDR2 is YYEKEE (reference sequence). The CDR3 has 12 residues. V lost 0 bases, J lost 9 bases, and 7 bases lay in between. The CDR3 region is CASSLDYSPQHF. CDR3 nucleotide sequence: TGTGCCAGCAGCTTGGACTACTCGCCCCAGCATTTT.

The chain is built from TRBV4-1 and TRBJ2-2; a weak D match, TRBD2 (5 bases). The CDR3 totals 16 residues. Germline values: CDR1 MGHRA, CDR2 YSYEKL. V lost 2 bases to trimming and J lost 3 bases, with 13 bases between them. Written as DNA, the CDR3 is TGCGCCAGCAGCCAATTTTTCGGGGATGACACCGGGGAGCTGTTTTTT. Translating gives CASSQFFGDDTGELFF.

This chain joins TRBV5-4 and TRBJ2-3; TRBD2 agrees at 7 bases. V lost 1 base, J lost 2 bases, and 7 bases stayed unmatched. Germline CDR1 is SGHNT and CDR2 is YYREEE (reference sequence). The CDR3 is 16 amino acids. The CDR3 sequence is CASSLNPSGNTDTQYF. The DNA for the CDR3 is TGTGCCAGCAGCTTGAATCCTAGCGGCAACACAGATACGCAGTATTTT.

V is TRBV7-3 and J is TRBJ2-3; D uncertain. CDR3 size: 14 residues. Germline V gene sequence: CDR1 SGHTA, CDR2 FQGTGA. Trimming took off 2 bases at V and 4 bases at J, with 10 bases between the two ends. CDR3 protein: CASSLDLRADTQYF. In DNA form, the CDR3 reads TGTGCCAGCAGCTTAGACCTGAGAGCAGATACGCAGTATTTT.

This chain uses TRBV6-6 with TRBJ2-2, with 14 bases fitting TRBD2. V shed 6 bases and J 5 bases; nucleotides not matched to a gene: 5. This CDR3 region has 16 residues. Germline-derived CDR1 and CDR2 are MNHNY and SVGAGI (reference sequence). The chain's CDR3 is CASRGLAGVGTGELFF. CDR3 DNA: TGTGCCAGCAGGGGACTAGCGGGAGTCGGAACCGGGGAGCTGTTTTTT.

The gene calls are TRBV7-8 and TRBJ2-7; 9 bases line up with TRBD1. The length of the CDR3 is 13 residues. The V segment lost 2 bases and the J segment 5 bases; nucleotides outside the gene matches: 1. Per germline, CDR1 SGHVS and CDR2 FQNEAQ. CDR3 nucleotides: TGTGCCAGCAGCTTACGGGACAGGGACGAGCAGTACTTC. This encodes CASSLRDRDEQYF.